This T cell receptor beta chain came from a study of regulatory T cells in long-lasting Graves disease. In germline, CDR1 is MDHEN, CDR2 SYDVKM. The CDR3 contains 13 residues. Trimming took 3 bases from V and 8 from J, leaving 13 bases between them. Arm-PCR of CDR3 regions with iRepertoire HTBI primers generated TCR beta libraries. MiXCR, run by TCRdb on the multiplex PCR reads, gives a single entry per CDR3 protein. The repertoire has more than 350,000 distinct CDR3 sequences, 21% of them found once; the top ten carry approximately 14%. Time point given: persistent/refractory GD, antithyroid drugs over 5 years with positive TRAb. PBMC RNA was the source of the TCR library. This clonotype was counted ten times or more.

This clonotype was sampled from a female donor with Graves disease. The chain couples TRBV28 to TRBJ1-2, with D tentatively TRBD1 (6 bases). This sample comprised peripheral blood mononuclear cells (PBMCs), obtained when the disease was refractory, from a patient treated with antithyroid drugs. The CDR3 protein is CASSFPGHQGYTF. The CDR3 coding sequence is TGTGCCAGCAGTTTCCCGGGACATCAGGGCTACACCTTC.